This T cell receptor beta chain was recovered during a study of blood T cell repertoires in COVID-19. Study summary: In each case, the material was cDNA or gDNA derived from T cells, B-cell-depleted T cells, or PBMCs.

CDR1 SGHTA and CDR2 FQGNSA come from the germline V gene. V lost 5 bases and J lost 4, with 9 bases in between. CDR3 length: 12 amino acids. In the original processing: The authors estimated nucleated cell counts from reference gene primer amplification. Assay used: immunoSEQ multiplex PCR; TCRdb lists only in-frame clones, some missing. The V and J calls and the clone size are those of that table, but D and trimming were determined from the DNA. The sample has some 250,000 clones, over 75% seen once. The source of this sequence is a woman aged 25 to 39 with acute or convalescent COVID-19. Sequenced input: peripheral blood. The genes are TRBV7-2 and TRBJ2-7; TRBD2 is a possible D gene (5 bases). CDR3 nucleotides: TGTGCCAGCAGCACGGGGTGGTACGAGCAGTACTTC. This translates into CASSTGWYEQYF.